The 31 T cell receptor beta chains reported below all come from one sample, sequenced in a study of graft-versus-host responses after intestinal transplantation. Assay: immunoSEQ multiplex PCR; the TCRdb copy retains only in-frame clones and omits some. In the table there are 57,000 or so clones, around 91% of which are singletons. The sequencing here drew on PBMCs, taken roughly 120 days after intestinal transplantation. The receptor set was obtained from a human patient who received an intestinal transplant, so some T cells may come from the graft donor.

The V and J genes are TRBV28 and TRBJ2-3; D not certain. V lost 4 bases and J lost 0, with 11 bases in between. Germline assignment: CDR1 MDHEN and CDR2 SYDVKM. The length of the CDR3 is 15 residues. CDR3 DNA: TGTGCCAGCAGTTATCGACACCGTAGCACAGATACGCAGTATTTT. Translating it yields CASSYRHRSTDTQYF.

This clone was counted a few times. The chain has TRBV27 and TRBJ1-5, with D tentatively TRBD1 (6 bases). This CDR3 is 16 amino acids long. Trimming shortened V by 6 bases and J by 3 bases, and 18 bases separated the two germline ends. The germline CDR1 and CDR2 sequences are MNHEY and SMNVEV (reference sequence). DNA for the CDR3: TGTGCCAGCAGCGATGGCCAACAGGGTTTCAATCAGCCCCAGCATTTT. Protein: CASSDGQQGFNQPQHF.

For the CDR3, the DNA is TGCAGCGTTGGTATGCCGAACACCGGGGAGCTGTTTTTT. Its protein is CSVGMPNTGELFF. The chain has TRBV29-1 and TRBJ2-2, with unresolved D. Germline values: CDR1 SQVTM, CDR2 ANQGSEA. V lost 4 bases to trimming and J lost 0 bases, with 6 bases between them. The CDR3 has 13 amino acids.

The rearrangement uses TRBV28 and TRBJ2-7; D gene ambiguous. CDR3 length: 13 amino acids. V lost 1 base and J lost 3, with 7 bases in between. Germline V gene sequence: CDR1 MDHEN, CDR2 SYDVKM. The CDR3 region has the DNA TGTGCCAGCAGTTTATCGTCCGGCTACGAGCAGTACTTC. Amino acids: CASSLSSGYEQYF.

V gene TRBV28 combines with J gene TRBJ2-7; 9 bases are a match to TRBD2. The germline V gene encodes CDR1 MDHEN and CDR2 SYDVKM. The CDR3 runs 14 residues. V lost 3 bases to trimming and J lost 9 bases; unmatched junction nucleotides: 9. The CDR3 reads CASSLELAGHVQYF. CDR3 nucleotide sequence: TGTGCCAGCAGTTTGGAACTAGCGGGCCACGTGCAGTACTTC.

This chain connects TRBV9 to TRBJ1-4; D remains unclear. The CDR3 covers 14 residues. V was pared by 6 bases and J by 10 bases, with 19 bases between. The germline gives CDR1 SGDLS, CDR2 YYNGEE. CDR3 nucleotide sequence: TGTGCCAGCACCGAGGGAAAGGGCCCGGGAAAACTGTTTTTT. Encoded protein: CASTEGKGPGKLFF.

In regard to this clone: This specimen includes other DNA sequences encoding the same CDR3. The rearrangement joins TRBV28 to TRBJ2-7, with D unresolved. Germline V gene lookup returns CDR1 MDHEN and CDR2 SYDVKM. V was clipped by 4 bases and J by 0 bases, with 4 bases between them. The CDR3 totals 12 residues. The CDR3 nucleotides read TGTGCCAGCAGTTCGAGCTCCTACGAGCAGTACTTC. Its protein product is CASSSSSYEQYF.

The chain recombines TRBV28 with TRBJ2-1; 7 nucleotides align to TRBD1. V lost 6 bases and J lost 2; bases outside the gene matches: 7. This CDR3 contains 15 residues. Germline V gene sequence: CDR1 MDHEN, CDR2 SYDVKM. The DNA for the CDR3 is TGTGCCAGCAGCCACCGGGACAGTGCCTACAATGAGCAGTTCTTC. Encoded protein: CASSHRDSAYNEQFF.

J is TRBJ2-1 and V is TRBV21-1; the table's D call of TRBD2 was not tested on the DNA. TRBV21-1 is reported as a pseudogene. CDR3 length: 20 amino acids. CDR3 amino acids: CASSNFGRTSGRSSYNEQFF. The DNA of the CDR3 is TGTGCCAGCAGCAATTTTGGCCGGACTAGCGGGAGGAGCTCCTACAATGAGCAGTTCTTC.

The J gene is TRBJ1-5, the V gene TRBV6-5; no reliable D call. V was clipped by 9 bases and J by 1 base, with 1 base between them. The germline gives CDR1 MNHEY, CDR2 SVGAGI. This CDR3 has 10 amino acids. CDR3 residues: CARSNQPQHF. For the CDR3, the DNA is TGTGCCAGGAGCAATCAGCCCCAGCATTTT.

V is TRBV5-6 and J is TRBJ1-3; no definite D call. Germline V gene lookup returns CDR1 SGHDT and CDR2 YYEEEE. The length of the CDR3 is 15 residues. V was shortened by 4 bases and J by 0 bases, with 11 bases between the two germline ends. The CDR3 DNA sequence: TGTGCCAGCAGCCTGAGGAGTTACTCTGGAAACACCATATATTTT. The encoded protein is CASSLRSYSGNTIYF.

The chain employs TRBV13 and TRBJ2-1; 8 nucleotides match TRBD1. Germline lookup yields CDR1 PRHDT and CDR2 FYEKMQ (reference sequence). The CDR3 has 15 amino acids. The V segment lost 4 bases and the J segment 4 bases; nucleotides outside the gene matches: 6. The CDR3 protein is CASSSPGQDYNEQFF. The CDR3 DNA is TGTGCCAGCAGCTCACCGGGACAGGATTACAATGAGCAGTTCTTC.

This sequence joins TRBV6-7 and TRBJ1-3; D gene unclear. TRBV6-7 falls under the ORF class, with uncertain function. The CDR3 has 12 residues. The V and J ends lost 11 bases and 3 bases respectively, with 11 bases between them. The CDR3 DNA reads TGTGCCGTTAGAGAAAGTGGAAACACCATATATTTT. This translates into CAVRESGNTIYF.

J is TRBJ2-1 and V is TRBV28; weak D call: TRBD2 (5 bases). The V gene lost 10 bases and the J gene lost 7 bases, with 23 bases spanning the gap. From germline, CDR1 is MDHEN and CDR2 SYDVKM. The CDR3 is 15 residues long. The CDR3 DNA follows: TGTGCCACGGCCGGGGTTGCCCCTACCTCAAATGAGCAGTTCTTC. Protein product: CATAGVAPTSNEQFF. Together with reference TRBV28 and TRBJ2-1, the CDR3 gives the full variable domain: DVKVTQSSRYLVKRTGEKVFLECVQDMDHENMFWYRQDPGLGLRLIYFSYDVKMKEKGDIPEGYSVSREKKERFSLILESASTNQTSMYLCATAGVAPTSNEQFFGPGTRLTVL.

V is TRBV5-1 and J is TRBJ2-7, with D unresolved. The CDR3 is 13 residues long. The V gene's germline CDR1 is SGHRS and CDR2 YFSETQ. Trimming shortened V by 4 bases and J by 3 bases, and 11 bases separated the two germline ends. CDR3 coding DNA: TGCGCCAGCAGCGTCGAGAAGGGCTACGAGCAGTACTTC. This translates into CASSVEKGYEQYF.

The CDR3 DNA sequence: TGTGCCAGCAGTCTAACCGTCAGCTCCTACGAGCAGTACTTC. Amino acid sequence: CASSLTVSSYEQYF. The V and J genes are TRBV28 and TRBJ2-7; D gene unclear. Germline-derived CDR1 and CDR2 are MDHEN and SYDVKM. V was pared by 5 bases and J by 0 bases, with 11 bases between. The CDR3 runs 14 residues.

The chain is built from TRBV5-1 and TRBJ2-2; 11 nucleotides match TRBD1. The V gene's germline CDR1 is SGHRS and CDR2 YFSETQ. CDR3 length: 15 residues. V gave up 2 bases and J gave up 4 bases; unmatched junction bases: 1. CDR3 DNA sequence: TGCGCCAGCAGCTTCGGGACAGGGGGCACCGGGGAGCTGTTTTTT. Protein: CASSFGTGGTGELFF.

The V and J genes are TRBV5-1 and TRBJ2-5; the D gene is possibly TRBD1 (5 bases). CDR3 length: 15 residues. V lost 2 bases and J lost 4, with 15 bases in between. The germline gives CDR1 SGHRS, CDR2 YFSETQ. CDR3 sequence: CASSFTAGNRETQYF. The CDR3 nucleotides are TGCGCCAGCAGCTTTACCGCAGGGAATCGAGAGACCCAGTACTTC.

The chain joins TRBV28 to TRBJ2-1; 10 bases line up with TRBD2. The CDR3 extends over 15 amino acids. Germline-derived CDR1 and CDR2 are MDHEN and SYDVKM. J lost 2 bases, V lost 7 bases, and 5 bases had no gene match. CDR3 nucleotide sequence: TGTGCCAGCACCGGGACTAGCGTGACCTACAATGAGCAGTTCTTC. Translating it yields CASTGTSVTYNEQFF.

The J gene is TRBJ2-2, the V gene TRBV7-2, with D unresolved. There are 14 residues in the CDR3. Germline loops: CDR1 SGHTA, CDR2 FQGNSA. With 1 base removed from V and 3 bases from J, the gap between germline ends came to 6 bases. This CDR3 reads CASSLEPYTGELFF. The CDR3 coding sequence is TGTGCCAGCAGCTTAGAGCCCTACACCGGGGAGCTGTTTTTT.

The rearrangement joins TRBV7-9 to TRBJ1-2; D ambiguous. CDR3 length equals 14 residues. Trimming took off 5 bases at V and 0 bases at J, with 10 bases between the two ends. The germline gives CDR1 SEHNR, CDR2 FQNEAQ (reference sequence). CDR3 nucleotide sequence: TGTGCCAGCAGCGGCCCACAGACTAACTATGGCTACACCTTC. Protein: CASSGPQTNYGYTF.

The rearrangement joins TRBV29-1 to TRBJ2-3, with 11 bases that match TRBD2. The CDR3 extends over 14 amino acids. Germline lookup yields CDR1 SQVTM and CDR2 ANQGSEA. J was trimmed by 5 bases and V by 3 bases; bases with no gene match: 4. CDR3 coding DNA: TGCAGCGTTGAGTTAGCGGGGGGGCGAGATACGCAGTATTTT. Its protein product is CSVELAGGRDTQYF.

The chain links TRBV6-5 to TRBJ2-7; no clear D. Deletions cut 5 bases from V and 3 bases from J, with 14 bases between. This CDR3 region has 14 residues. Germline V gene lookup returns CDR1 MNHEY and CDR2 SVGAGI. The CDR3 reads CASSGPRSIYEQYF. The DNA of the CDR3 is TGTGCCAGCAGTGGTCCGCGGAGTATCTACGAGCAGTACTTC.

This clone was counted a single time. The V call is TRBV6-1, the J call TRBJ1-5, with D uncertain. Germline V lookup: CDR1 MNHNS, CDR2 SASEGT. The CDR3 is made up of 13 amino acids. Trimming left V 2 bases short and J 4 bases short, with 6 bases between. In nucleotides, the CDR3 is TGTGCCAGCAGTGAATCTAGGAATCAGCCCCAGCATTTT. As protein: CASSESRNQPQHF.

The rearrangement uses TRBV28 and TRBJ1-2; D possibly corresponds to TRBD1 (5 bases). The CDR3 totals 14 residues. Germline CDR1 MDHEN, CDR2 SYDVKM. The germline V and J ends were trimmed by 6 bases and 5 bases, with 16 bases remaining between them. CDR3 in amino acids: CASSPGSAGYGYTF. The CDR3 coding sequence is TGTGCCAGCAGCCCCGGGTCTGCAGGGTATGGCTACACCTTC.

The rearrangement uses TRBV19 and TRBJ2-7, with 7 bases aligning to TRBD2. The germline V gene encodes CDR1 LNHDA and CDR2 SQIVND (reference sequence). V shed 1 base and J 6 bases; nucleotides not matched to a gene: 6. This CDR3 has 14 amino acids. The CDR3 nucleotides read TGTGCCAGTAGTATAGTTGCGGGGGTCGCCGAGCAGTACTTC. It translates to CASSIVAGVAEQYF. The whole variable domain, remainder taken from reference TRBV19 and TRBJ2-7, is DGGITQSPKYLFRKEGQNVTLSCEQNLNHDAMYWYRQDPGQGLRLIYYSQIVNDFQKGDIAEGYSVSREKKESFPLTVTSAQKNPTAFYLCASSIVAGVAEQYFGPGTRLTVT.

The gene calls are TRBV19 and TRBJ2-5; 10 nucleotides match TRBD2. Germline values: CDR1 LNHDA, CDR2 SQIVND (reference sequence). The CDR3 length is 14 residues. V shed 5 bases, J shed 5 bases, and the junction held 5 bases outside the gene matches. CDR3 nucleotides: TGTGCCAGTAGTCCCCTGACTAGCGGGGAGACCCAGTACTTC. Translation gives CASSPLTSGETQYF.

The chain employs TRBV5-4 and TRBJ2-1; 7 nucleotides agree with TRBD2. V was clipped by 0 bases and J by 4 bases; unmatched bases: 4. Germline V gene lookup returns CDR1 SGHNT and CDR2 YYREEE (reference sequence). This CDR3 is 15 amino acids long. CDR3 sequence: CASSLASGGYNEQFF. The DNA for the CDR3 is TGTGCCAGCAGCTTGGCTAGCGGCGGTTACAATGAGCAGTTCTTC.

This chain uses TRBV5-6 with TRBJ2-7; TRBD1 matches at 7 bases. The germline V gene has CDR1 SGHDT and CDR2 YYEEEE. The CDR3 contains 13 residues. Germline trimming cut 6 bases from V and 6 bases from J; bases unmatched to any gene: 9. As DNA, the CDR3 is TGTGCCAGCATACGGCCACAGGGGTGCGAGCAGTACTTC. It encodes CASIRPQGCEQYF.

This chain links TRBV14 with TRBJ2-7; D gene ambiguous. V dropped 8 bases and J dropped 3 bases, with 11 bases sitting between them. CDR3 length equals 12 residues. Per germline, CDR1 SGHDN and CDR2 FVKESK. For the CDR3, the DNA is TGTGCCAGCGGAAGGGTTCGCTACGAGCAGTACTTC. It is translated as CASGRVRYEQYF. The entire variable domain, with the rest obtained from reference TRBV14 and TRBJ2-7, is as follows: EAGVTQFPSHSVIEKGQTVTLRCDPISGHDNLYWYRRVMGKEIKFLLHFVKESKQDESGMPNNRFLAERTGGTYSTLKVQPAELEDSGVYFCASGRVRYEQYFGPGTRLTVT.

V and J are TRBV28 and TRBJ2-1; 9 bases line up with TRBD2. V trimming: 2 bases; J trimming: 8 bases; junction bases outside the gene matches: 7. Per germline, CDR1 MDHEN and CDR2 SYDVKM. The CDR3 has 15 residues. CDR3 coding DNA: TGTGCCAGCAGTTTAGGGCTAGCGGGAAACTATGAGCAGTTCTTC. This translates into CASSLGLAGNYEQFF.